The 23 T cell receptor beta chains in this list originate from one sample, sequenced in a study of CD8 T cells in ankylosing spondylitis (dated by TCRdb to about 2017). General study outcomes and caveats: A TCR beta motif made up of fewer than 10 highly homologous amino acid variants appeared to be characteristic of blood from ankylosing spondylitis patients.

The protocol used for the library was 5' RACE. The instrument was an Illumina HiSeq 2500. The public reads were reanalyzed by TCRdb: fastp trimming at Q25, MiXCR alignment, in-frame beta chains only. Rows with a matching CDR3 protein are joined into one entry that keeps the most common DNA and genes. The sample data list 650,000 to 800,000 distinct CDR3 sequences, and about 20% of these were observed just once. 15% to 20% of the sample goes to the ten largest clones. The antigens these receptors bind are not known. Sequenced input: blood, either unsorted or a sorted T cell fraction (not recorded which). The receptors were gathered from a male donor with ankylosing spondylitis.

The V and J genes are TRBV4-3 and TRBJ1-1; D is unclear. Germline V CDR1 and CDR2: LGHNA, YSLEER. V was shortened by 0 bases and J by 4 bases, with 12 bases between the two germline ends. The CDR3 sequence is 15 residues long. The CDR3 region is CASSQDLGWGTEAFF. The CDR3 DNA sequence: TGCGCCAGCAGCCAAGATCTGGGATGGGGCACTGAAGCTTTCTTT.

The CDR3 sequence: CASRNQGGETQYF. CDR3 DNA: TGCGCCAGCAGGAACCAAGGGGGGGAGACCCAGTACTTC. The rearrangement uses TRBV5-1 and TRBJ2-5; D is tentatively TRBD1 or TRBD2 (6 bases each). There are 13 residues in the CDR3. V lost 5 bases and J 5 bases, leaving 13 bases between the germline ends. In germline, CDR1 is SGHRS, CDR2 YFSETQ.

The CDR3 bases are TGTGCCAGCAGCGCGGACAGGGGAGCTGGAAACACCATATATTTT. This encodes CASSADRGAGNTIYF. V and J are TRBV7-2 and TRBJ1-3, with 9 bases aligning to TRBD1. The CDR3 covers 15 residues. In germline, CDR1 is SGHTA, CDR2 FQGNSA. Trimming removed 5 bases from V and 2 bases from J; junction bases left unmatched: 4.

With regard to this clonotype: Sequence at one end of the junction differs from germline and may be a read error. The V call is TRBV14, the J call TRBJ2-2, with 10 positions matching TRBD2. This CDR3 comprises 19 residues. Germline CDR1 is SGHDN and CDR2 is FVKESK. The CDR3 DNA reads as TGTGCAAGCAGCCAAGAAAGGCGTAGGAGCGGGGGGGCGACCGGGGAGCTGTTTTTT. Its translation: CASSQERRRSGGATGELFF. Combining the CDR3 with reference TRBV14 and TRBJ2-2 gives the whole variable domain EAGVTQFPSHSVIEKGQTVTLRCDPISGHDNLYWYRRVMGKEIKFLLHFVKESKQDESGMPNNRFLAERTGGTYSTLKVQPAELEDSGVYFCASSQERRRSGGATGELFFGEGSRLTVL.

This clonotype was counted only a few times. The chain couples TRBV20-1 to TRBJ2-3; no clear D. The CDR3 spans 12 residues. CDR1 DFQATT and CDR2 SNEGSKA come from the germline V gene (reference sequence). V was cut by 3 bases and J by 2 bases, with 6 bases left in between. CDR3 DNA sequence: TGCAGTGCTAGGGACGACACAGATACGCAGTATTTT. Translation gives CSARDDTDTQYF.

This clonotype was counted only a few times. The gene calls are TRBV27 and TRBJ1-5; D perhaps matches TRBD1 (6 bases). V lost 2 bases and J 3 bases, leaving 8 bases between the germline ends. Germline-derived CDR1 and CDR2 are MNHEY and SMNVEV (reference sequence). This CDR3 region has 14 residues. The CDR3 sequence: CASSLQGNNQPQHF. Written as DNA, the CDR3 is TGTGCCAGCAGTTTACAGGGGAACAATCAGCCCCAGCATTTT.

This clonotype came up a few times. The V gene is TRBV10-3, the J gene TRBJ2-5; 8 bases map to TRBD2. J lost 5 bases, V lost 4 bases, and 9 bases had no gene match. Germline CDR1 ENHRY, CDR2 SYGVKD. The CDR3 length is 15 residues. CDR3 bases: TGTGCCATCAGTGGTAAAGCGGGAGTACAGGAGACCCAGTACTTC. Translating it yields CAISGKAGVQETQYF.

This clonotype was seen a handful of times. The chain joins TRBV12-3 or TRBV12-4 to TRBJ2-2; D may match TRBD1 or TRBD2 (5 bases each). The V end was cut by 6 bases, the J end by 1 base, with 12 bases between. The CDR3 contains 15 residues. In nucleotides, the CDR3 is TGTGCCAGCAGCCGGGGACGGGGGAACACCGGGGAGCTGTTTTTT. It yields the protein CASSRGRGNTGELFF.

This chain links TRBV18 with TRBJ2-7, with D possibly matching TRBD1 (6 bases). There are 16 residues in the CDR3. The germline V and J ends were trimmed by 4 bases and 2 bases, with 18 bases remaining between them. CDR1 is KGHSH, CDR2 LQKENI, per germline. The CDR3 DNA reads TGTGCCAGCTCACGGAACACCTTGGGGGACACCTACGAGCAGTACTTC. Its protein is CASSRNTLGDTYEQYF.

This clonotype appeared a few times. V gene TRBV29-1 combines with J gene TRBJ2-1; 9 nucleotides agree with TRBD1. In germline, CDR1 is SQVTM, CDR2 ANQGSEA. V dropped 1 base and J dropped 5; count of bases not matched to a gene: 15. The CDR3 spans 18 residues. The CDR3 here is CSVEGGQGRPRKNNEQFF. The CDR3 bases are TGCAGCGTTGAAGGGGGACAGGGACGACCACGAAAAAACAATGAGCAGTTCTTC.

There are a few counts of this clonotype. The chain carries TRBV3-1 and TRBJ2-1; D ambiguous. The V gene's germline CDR1 is LGHDT and CDR2 YNNKEL (reference sequence). This CDR3 has 14 amino acids. The germline V and J ends were trimmed by 4 bases and 1 base, with 8 bases remaining between them. This CDR3 reads CASSPVWSYNEQFF. DNA of the CDR3: TGTGCCAGCAGCCCGGTATGGTCCTACAATGAGCAGTTCTTC.

The rearrangement links TRBV30 to TRBJ2-2, with TRBD2 matching 10 bases. The ends lost 5 bases at V and 2 bases at J; junction bases unmatched: 2. Germline CDR1 and CDR2: GTSNPN and SVGIG (reference sequence). This CDR3 spans 14 amino acids. CDR3 amino acids: CAWASGGNTGELFF. CDR3 bases: TGTGCCTGGGCTAGCGGGGGAAACACCGGGGAGCTGTTTTTT.

The chain couples TRBV28 to TRBJ1-1, with 10 bases aligning to TRBD1. The V segment lost 9 bases and the J segment 6 bases; nucleotides outside the gene matches: 13. This CDR3 region has 15 residues. CDR1 is MDHEN, CDR2 SYDVKM, per germline. The CDR3 bases are TGTGCCAGTAACGGCTTCGGGACAGGGGTTCCTGAAGCTTTCTTT. Amino acid sequence: CASNGFGTGVPEAFF.

This clonotype was detected only a few times. The rearrangement links TRBV27 to TRBJ2-1, with TRBD1 identical over 9 bases. This CDR3 is built from 16 residues. Germline V lookup: CDR1 MNHEY, CDR2 SMNVEV (reference sequence). After removal of 5 bases from V and 3 bases from J, the junction contained 8 bases not matched to a gene. The CDR3: CASSTRTGANYNEQFF. In DNA, the CDR3 is TGTGCCAGCAGTACCCGGACAGGGGCAAACTACAATGAGCAGTTCTTC.

The chain has TRBV11-2 and TRBJ2-5; no clear D. CDR1 and CDR2 from the germline V gene are SGHAT and FQNNGV. V lost 5 bases and J 2 bases, leaving 15 bases between the germline ends. The length of the CDR3 is 15 residues. CDR3 loop: CASSPSTPRQETQYF. CDR3 coding DNA: TGTGCCAGCAGCCCCTCGACTCCCCGTCAAGAGACCCAGTACTTC.

This clonotype was seen repeatedly, ten times or more. The chain uses TRBV12-3 or TRBV12-4 and TRBJ1-1; D might be TRBD1 (5 bases). The CDR3 has 13 residues. Trimming took 6 bases from V and 0 from J, leaving 8 bases between them. CDR3 DNA: TGTGCCAGCAGCTTACAGGTGAACACTGAAGCTTTCTTT. This sequence encodes CASSLQVNTEAFF.

The genes are TRBV21-1 and TRBJ2-1. TRBV21-1 is tagged as a pseudogene. The CDR3 is 15 amino acids. CDR3 coding DNA: TGTGCCAGCAGCAAAGCCCGCCAATCCTACAATGAGCAGTTCTTC. Its translation: CASSKARQSYNEQFF.

This clonotype was observed a handful of times. The CDR3 spells CASSLQGVNQPQHF. For the CDR3, the DNA is TGTGCCAGCAGTTTACAAGGGGTCAATCAGCCCCAGCATTTT. V and J are TRBV12-3 or TRBV12-4 and TRBJ1-5; a possible D gene is TRBD1 (5 bases). Trimming removed 2 bases from V and 3 bases from J, with 8 bases in between. The CDR3 is made up of 14 amino acids.

This clonotype turned up a few times. This chain connects TRBV2 to TRBJ1-5; 7 bases are shared with TRBD1. Trimming took 6 bases from V and 0 from J; bases not matched to a gene: 11. This CDR3 is built from 17 residues. Germline V CDR1 and CDR2: SNHLY, FYNNEI. DNA for the CDR3: TGTGCCAGCAGGGCTACCGGGGGACAGATTAGCAATCAGCCCCAGCATTTT. Translated: CASRATGGQISNQPQHF.

The rearrangement links TRBV5-1 to TRBJ2-3; the match to TRBD1 covers 7 bases. Per germline, CDR1 SGHRS and CDR2 YFSETQ. The CDR3 contains 15 residues. V lost 0 bases and J lost 7; bases outside the gene matches: 8. In nucleotides, the CDR3 is TGCGCCAGCAGCTTGGAACAGGGGCGCTTGAATACGCAGTATTTT. Translation: CASSLEQGRLNTQYF.

This clonotype has more than one count but fewer than ten. The chain uses TRBV12-3 or TRBV12-4 and TRBJ1-3; 7 positions agree with TRBD1. V was clipped by 4 bases and J by 3 bases; unmatched bases: 6. The CDR3 has 15 residues. CDR3 DNA: TGTGCCAGCAGTTCCCAGGGGGTGGGTGGAAACACCATATATTTT. Translated: CASSSQGVGGNTIYF.

This clonotype was observed a handful of times. This rearrangement joins TRBV7-9 to TRBJ2-1, with D perhaps being TRBD1 or TRBD2 (5 bases each). Trimming left V 3 bases short and J 2 bases short, with 11 bases between. In germline, CDR1 is SEHNR, CDR2 FQNEAQ (reference sequence). The CDR3 spans 15 residues. The CDR3 DNA follows: TGTGCCAGCAGCTTGGGGGATTCACCCTACAATGAGCAGTTCTTC. Encoded protein: CASSLGDSPYNEQFF.

The sample holds a few counts of this clonotype. The rearrangement joins TRBV5-1 to TRBJ2-1; tentative D call: TRBD1 (6 bases). Germline CDR1 SGHRS, CDR2 YFSETQ. The V and J ends lost 0 bases and 8 bases respectively, with 24 bases between them. There are 18 residues in the CDR3. For the CDR3, the DNA is TGCGCCAGCAGCTTGGGCAGGGGAACAACCTCCCTCGGGGATGAGCAGTTCTTC. Its protein is CASSLGRGTTSLGDEQFF.